These T cell receptor beta chains were read from a single sample in a study of human T cells and chemical hapten exposure. TCRdb called the RACE reads again in MiXCR, with one record for every CDR3 protein. The profile covers some 90,000 distinct CDR3 sequences, with approximately 8.2% appearing a single time and 2.5% to 3% taken by the ten largest. The source material was whole blood. These receptors originate from a female donor in good health. Some clones in this sample may be carry-over from other donors' samples. The CDR3 runs from the conserved cysteine through the conserved F or W. The order of the fields is D gene, clone size, J gene, CDR3 length, V gene, CDR3 DNA, CDR3 protein. A D gene is named only where the DNA matches it firmly. Only part of the rows carry a size: once, few, many, or a class if the clone is expanded.

>TRBD1|few|TRBJ2-7|19|TRBV12-3/TRBV12-4
TGTGCCAGCAGTTTGAGGGACAGAGGAAAACAAAACCCCTCCTACGAGCAGTACTTC
CASSLRDRGKQNPSYEQYF
>NA|many|TRBJ1-4|14|TRBV2
TGTGCCAGCAGACAGGTTGCAACTAATGAAAAACTGTTTTTT
CASRQVATNEKLFF
>NA|NA|TRBJ2-1|15|TRBV6-2/TRBV6-3
TGTGCCAGCAGTTACTCGAAGCCCAGGGTCGATGAGCAGTTCTTC
CASSYSKPRVDEQFF
>NA|many|TRBJ2-6|15|TRBV12-3/TRBV12-4
TGTGCCAGCAGTTTAAGACGGTACGGGGCCAACGTCCTGACTTTC
CASSLRRYGANVLTF
>NA|few|TRBJ1-4|11|TRBV20-1
TGCAGTGCTAGAAAGGAAGAAAAACTGTTTTTT
CSARKEEKLFF
>NA|few|TRBJ2-1|12|TRBV12-5
TGTGCTAGTGGTTTGGATTTGACAGTCACGTTCTTC
CASGLDLTVTFF
>TRBD2|NA|TRBJ2-7|17|TRBV28
TGTGCCAGCCAACCACCGTGGGCTAGCGGGAGTCCCTACGAGCAGTACTTC
CASQPPWASGSPYEQYF
>TRBD2|many|TRBJ2-2|14|TRBV28
TGTGCCAGCAGTCCCCACCGGGGGGCCGGGGAGCTGTTTTTT
CASSPHRGAGELFF
>NA|few|TRBJ1-3|13|TRBV20-1
TGCAGTGCCCCAGCTAGCTGGGGAAACACCATATATTTT
CSAPASWGNTIYF
>NA|many|TRBJ1-1|15|TRBV7-9
TGTGCCAGCAGCTTCTCTAAGGGGAGCGGCACTGAAGCTTTCTTT
CASSFSKGSGTEAFF
>TRBD1|few|TRBJ2-3|18|TRBV4-3
TGCGCCAGCAGCCAAGAAATGGCAGGGGGTGTAACGACAGATACGCAGTATTTT
CASSQEMAGGVTTDTQYF
>NA|many|TRBJ2-7|13|TRBV20-1
TGCAGTGCTAGAGATCGTCAGATCTACGAGCAGTACTTC
CSARDRQIYEQYF
>NA|NA|TRBJ1-2|16|TRBV2
TGTGCCAGCAGTGAGCGGCGCAGCGATTGGAACTATGGCTACACCTTC
CASSERRSDWNYGYTF